This TCR beta chain was recorded in a study of blood T cell repertoires in COVID-19. Some clones are missing from TCRdb's copy, which holds only in-frame ones; the method was immunoSEQ multiplex PCR. The sample yields under 55,000 clones, approximately 84% seen once. With 5 bases removed from V and 3 bases from J, the gap between germline ends came to 12 bases. Per germline, CDR1 MNHEY and CDR2 SMNVEV (reference sequence). The CDR3 sequence is 14 residues long. The V gene is TRBV27, the J gene TRBJ2-3, with D possibly being TRBD2 (5 bases). The source of this sequence is a human donor in a cohort sampled during active COVID-19. The source material was peripheral blood. The CDR3 nucleotides read TGTGCCAGCAGTCGGCGGGCCCGAACAGATACGCAGTATTTT. Its protein is CASSRRARTDTQYF.